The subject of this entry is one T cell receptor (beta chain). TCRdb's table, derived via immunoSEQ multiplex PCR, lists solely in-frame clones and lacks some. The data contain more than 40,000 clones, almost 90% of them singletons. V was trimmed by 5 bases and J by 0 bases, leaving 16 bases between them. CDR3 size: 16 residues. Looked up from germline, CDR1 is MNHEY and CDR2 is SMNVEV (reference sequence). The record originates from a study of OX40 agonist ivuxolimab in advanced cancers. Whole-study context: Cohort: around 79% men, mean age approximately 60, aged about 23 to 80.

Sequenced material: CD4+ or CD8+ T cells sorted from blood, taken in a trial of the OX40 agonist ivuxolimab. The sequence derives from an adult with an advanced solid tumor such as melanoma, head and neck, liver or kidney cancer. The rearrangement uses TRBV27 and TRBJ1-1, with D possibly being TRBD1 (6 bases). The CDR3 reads CASSPWTARVNTEAFF. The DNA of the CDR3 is TGTGCCAGCAGTCCGTGGACAGCCAGGGTGAACACTGAAGCTTTCTTT.